The sequence of this TCR beta chain was determined in a study of T-cell memory formation after mild COVID-19. General study results and limits: Whereas later expanders leaned CD4+, clones contracting day 15 to 85 showed a balanced CD4/CD8 makeup.

Per germline, CDR1 SGHRS and CDR2 YFSETQ. The CDR3 totals 14 residues. Trimming removed 4 bases at V and 5 bases at J, with 16 bases between. Points on this clonotype: What it recognizes is unknown.

TCRdb recomputed calls from the 5' RACE reads with MiXCR, one row per CDR3 protein. The sample comprises under 90,000 distinct CDR3 sequences, around 13% of which are singletons, and under 35% rests with the top ten. The receptor's source is an adult woman who had mild COVID-19 (a few samples of this study predate the infection). Cell type and time point are not known. V and J are TRBV5-1 and TRBJ2-7; D may be TRBD1 or TRBD2 (5 bases each). Sample: PBMCs or a T cell subset sorted from them (not recorded which). The CDR3 is CASSPPGPGNEQYF. As DNA, the CDR3 is TGCGCCAGCAGCCCCCCGGGACCAGGGAACGAGCAGTACTTC.